These 12 T cell receptor beta chains share one sample of origin, sequenced in a study of blood T cells in healthy people across ages. Sample-barcoded 5' priming and a J-beta primer mix drove a second PCR of about 6 to 12 cycles. TCRdb re-called the 5' RACE reads with MiXCR, one entry per CDR3 protein. This sample has roughly 500,000 distinct CDR3 sequences, with around 24% found just once. This sample was shared with a second study, whose subject was T cells of mothers and their children.

Sample: blood. The receptors were sampled from a boy aged 10-17 years in good health.

The chain joins TRBV11-1 to TRBJ2-7; D tentatively reads TRBD1 or TRBD2 (6 bases each). This CDR3 region has 16 residues. In germline, CDR1 is SGHAT, CDR2 FQDESV (reference sequence). Deletions cut 5 bases from V and 5 bases from J, with 22 bases between. CDR3 residues: CASSPRGDLRDDEQYF. CDR3 in DNA: TGTGCCAGCAGCCCTAGGGGGGACCTAAGGGACGACGAGCAGTACTTC.

The V and J genes are TRBV18 and TRBJ2-3; no definite D call. Trimming took off 1 base at V and 4 bases at J, with 6 bases between the two ends. Germline loops: CDR1 KGHSH, CDR2 LQKENI. The CDR3 consists of 13 residues. This CDR3 is CASSPQSPDTQYF. The CDR3 region has the DNA TGTGCCAGCTCACCACAAAGCCCAGATACGCAGTATTTT.

The chain joins TRBV18 to TRBJ2-5; a weak D match, TRBD1 (6 bases). Deletions cut 3 bases from V and 5 bases from J, with 13 bases between. Germline V CDR1 and CDR2: KGHSH, LQKENI. CDR3 length: 14 amino acids. The CDR3: CASSPRGDRETQYF. CDR3 DNA sequence: TGTGCCAGCTCACCGAGGGGCGACAGGGAGACCCAGTACTTC. Complete variable domain (other parts from reference TRBV18 and TRBJ2-5): NAGVMQNPRHLVRRRGQEARLRCSPMKGHSHVYWYRQLPEEGLKFMVYLQKENIIDESGMPKERFSAEFPKEGPSILRIQQVVRGDSAAYFCASSPRGDRETQYFGPGTRLLVL.

With respect to this clonotype: A junction boundary mismatches the germline segment, possibly from a read error. The chain combines TRBV19 with TRBJ2-5; D is perhaps TRBD1 (6 bases). Germline CDR1 LNHDA, CDR2 SQIVND (reference sequence). The CDR3 covers 14 residues. DNA of the CDR3: TGTTCCAGTAGCCCCCGGACAGCCCAAGAGACCCAGTACTTC. The encoded protein is CSSSPRTAQETQYF.

This chain joins TRBV4-1 and TRBJ2-3, with 12 bases aligning to TRBD2. The CDR3 runs to 19 residues. Germline V gene data show CDR1 as MGHRA and CDR2 as YSYEKL. The ends lost 0 bases at V and 0 bases at J; junction bases unmatched: 7. CDR3 region: CASSQDSWTSGISTDTQYF. CDR3 in DNA: TGCGCCAGCAGCCAAGATAGTTGGACTAGCGGGATTAGCACAGATACGCAGTATTTT.

This clonotype was seen a few times. This chain links TRBV29-1 with TRBJ2-1; D gene ambiguous. The CDR3 is made up of 15 amino acids. V lost 4 bases to trimming and J lost 8 bases, with 21 bases between them. Looked up from germline, CDR1 is SQVTM and CDR2 is ANQGSEA. The CDR3 region is CSVVPRLSGTDEQFF. The CDR3 nucleotides read TGCAGCGTTGTTCCCCGGCTGTCGGGTACCGATGAGCAGTTCTTC.

This clonotype was recorded once. CDR3 coding DNA: TGTGCCAGCAGTTACTCGGGCTCCCCCTGGAATGAGCAGTTCTTC. Translating gives CASSYSGSPWNEQFF. The chain carries TRBV6-2 or TRBV6-3 and TRBJ2-5; D unclear. The better agreement between TRBJ2-1 and the DNA end casts doubt on the J call. CDR1 is MNHEY, CDR2 SVGEGT, per germline. The CDR3 extends over 15 amino acids.

This clonotype turned up a few times. The chain joins TRBV27 to TRBJ1-2; D unclear. Germline CDR1 reads MNHEY; CDR2 reads SMNVEV (reference sequence). This CDR3 comprises 14 residues. V was cut by 6 bases and J by 4 bases, with 15 bases left in between. The CDR3 coding sequence is TGTGCCAGCAGAACAACATACGGAGGCTATGGCTACACCTTC. It codes for CASRTTYGGYGYTF.

The chain is built from TRBV5-1 and TRBJ2-1; weak D call: TRBD1 (6 bases). Trimming removed 0 bases at V and 4 bases at J, with 11 bases between. Germline loops: CDR1 SGHRS, CDR2 YFSETQ. The CDR3 totals 15 residues. DNA of the CDR3: TGCGCCAGCAGCTTGGGGACAGTGGAATACAATGAGCAGTTCTTC. Its translation: CASSLGTVEYNEQFF.

This clonotype occurred a few times. The CDR3 DNA reads as TGCAGTGCTAGAGATTGGGCTAGCGGTCGCACAGATACGCAGTATTTT. Translated: CSARDWASGRTDTQYF. The V call is TRBV20-1, the J call TRBJ2-3; TRBD2 matches 7 bases. The CDR3 length is 16 residues. Unmatched junction bases numbered 7, after V lost 0 bases and J lost 1 base. Germline CDR1 is DFQATT and CDR2 is SNEGSKA (reference sequence).

This clonotype occurred a few times. The chain combines TRBV7-9 with TRBJ2-5; 7 bases align to TRBD1. CDR3 size: 16 residues. The germline V gene has CDR1 SEHNR and CDR2 FQNEAQ (reference sequence). The ends lost 2 bases at V and 2 bases at J; junction bases unmatched: 8. DNA of the CDR3: TGTGCCAGCAGCTTAACCCGACAGGGCTTACAAGAGACCCAGTACTTC. This translates into CASSLTRQGLQETQYF.

The V and J genes are TRBV5-6 and TRBJ2-2, with 11 bases matching TRBD1. Germline CDR1 and CDR2: SGHDT and YYEEEE. The CDR3 has 16 amino acids. The V segment lost 4 bases and the J segment 3 bases; nucleotides outside the gene matches: 5. The CDR3 sequence: CASSLGQGAYTGELFF. The CDR3 region has the DNA TGTGCCAGCAGCCTTGGACAGGGGGCTTACACCGGGGAGCTGTTTTTT.